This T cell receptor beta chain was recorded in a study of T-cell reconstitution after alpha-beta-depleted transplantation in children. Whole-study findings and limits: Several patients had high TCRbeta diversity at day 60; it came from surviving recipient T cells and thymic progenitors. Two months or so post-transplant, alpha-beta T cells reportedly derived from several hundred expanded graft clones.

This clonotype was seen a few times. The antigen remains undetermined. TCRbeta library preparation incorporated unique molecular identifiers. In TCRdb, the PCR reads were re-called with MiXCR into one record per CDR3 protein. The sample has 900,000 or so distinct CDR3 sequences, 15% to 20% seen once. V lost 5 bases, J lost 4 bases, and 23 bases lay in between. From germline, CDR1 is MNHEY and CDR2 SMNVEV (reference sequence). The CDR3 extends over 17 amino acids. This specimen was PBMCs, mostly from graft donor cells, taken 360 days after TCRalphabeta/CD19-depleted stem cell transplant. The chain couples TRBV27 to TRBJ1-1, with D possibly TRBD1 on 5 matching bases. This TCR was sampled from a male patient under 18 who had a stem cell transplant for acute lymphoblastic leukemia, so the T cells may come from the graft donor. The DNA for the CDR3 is TGTGCCAGCAGTCTCACTCCGCCTGAGGGGCTATCCACTGAAGCTTTCTTT. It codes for CASSLTPPEGLSTEAFF.